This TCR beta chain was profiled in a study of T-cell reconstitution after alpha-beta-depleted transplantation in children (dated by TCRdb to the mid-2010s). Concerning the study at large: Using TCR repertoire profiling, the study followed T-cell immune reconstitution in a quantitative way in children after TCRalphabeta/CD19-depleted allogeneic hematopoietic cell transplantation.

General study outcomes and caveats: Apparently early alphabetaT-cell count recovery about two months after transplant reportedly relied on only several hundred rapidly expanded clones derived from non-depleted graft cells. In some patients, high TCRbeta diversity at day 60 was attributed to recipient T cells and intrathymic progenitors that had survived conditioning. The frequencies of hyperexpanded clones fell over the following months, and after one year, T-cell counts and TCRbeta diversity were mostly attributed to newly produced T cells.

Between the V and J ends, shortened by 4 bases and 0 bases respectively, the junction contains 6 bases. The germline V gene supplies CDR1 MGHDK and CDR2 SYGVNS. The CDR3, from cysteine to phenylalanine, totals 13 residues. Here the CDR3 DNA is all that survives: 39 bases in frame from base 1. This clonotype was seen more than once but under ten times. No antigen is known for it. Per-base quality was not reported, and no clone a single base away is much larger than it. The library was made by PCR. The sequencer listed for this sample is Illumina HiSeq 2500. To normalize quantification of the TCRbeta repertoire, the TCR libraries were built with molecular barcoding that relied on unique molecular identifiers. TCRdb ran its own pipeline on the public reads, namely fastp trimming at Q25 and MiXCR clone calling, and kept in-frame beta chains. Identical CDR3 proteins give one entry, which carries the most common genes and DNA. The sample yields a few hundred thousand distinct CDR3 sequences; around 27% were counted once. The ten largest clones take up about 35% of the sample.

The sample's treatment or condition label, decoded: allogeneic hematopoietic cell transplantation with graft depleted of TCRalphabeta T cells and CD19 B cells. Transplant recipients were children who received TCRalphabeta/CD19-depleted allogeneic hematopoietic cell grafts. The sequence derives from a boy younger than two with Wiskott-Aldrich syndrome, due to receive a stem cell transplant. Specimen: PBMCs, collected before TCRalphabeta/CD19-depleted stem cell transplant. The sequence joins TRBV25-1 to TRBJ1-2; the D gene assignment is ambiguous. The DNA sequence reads TGTGCCAGCAGTGCTACTACTAACTATGGCTACACCTTC. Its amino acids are CASSATTNYGYTF.